This entry describes one T cell receptor beta chain. As yet, its antigen is unknown. The PCR had 60 Vbeta and 13 Jbeta primers. This table comes from immunoSEQ multiplex PCR, and its TCRdb copy is limited to in-frame clones, with some not included. The table has under 95,000 clones, approximately 7.1% seen once; the top ten hold approximately 2.5%. V shed 6 bases, J shed 5 bases, and the junction held 5 bases outside the gene matches. Per germline, CDR1 SGHAT and CDR2 FQNNGV. This CDR3 region has 13 residues. This sample is drawn from a study of cytomegalovirus exposure and HLA in healthy donors. General study findings and limits: What a later analysis reportedly showed was that an Asian-associated ancestry cluster had fewer N-insertions than the roughly 720-donor mean.

The J gene is TRBJ2-3, the V gene TRBV11-2; 7 bases match TRBD1. Sequenced sample: PBMCs. The receptor comes from a man aged 45 to 65 in good health and CMV-seronegative. CDR3: CASRPTGVDTQYF. The CDR3 region has the DNA TGTGCCAGCAGACCAACAGGGGTAGATACGCAGTATTTT. Full variable domain (remainder filled in from reference TRBV11-2 and TRBJ2-3): EAGVAQSPRYKIIEKRQSVAFWCNPISGHATLYWYQQILGQGPKLLIQFQNNGVVDDSQLPKDRFSAERLKGVDSTLKIQPAKLEDSAVYLCASRPTGVDTQYFGPGTRLTVL.